This T cell receptor (beta chain) was obtained from a study of blood T cell repertoires in COVID-19. Looking at the study overall: Sites across the United States, Italy and Spain contributed samples from acute and convalescent COVID-19. Sample material is recorded as cDNA or gDNA derived from T cells, B-cell-depleted T cells, or PBMCs.

In the original processing: Estimated nucleated cell counts came from reference gene primer amplification. This table comes from immunoSEQ multiplex PCR, and its TCRdb copy is limited to in-frame clones, with some not included. That table is the source of V, J and clone size, and D and trimming were worked out from the DNA. The data hold about 68,000 clones, with 70% to 90% observed a single time. The source of this sequence is a man aged 30 to 45 with acute or convalescent COVID-19. Sequencing was done on a sample of peripheral blood.

The CDR3 protein is CATSLRFSGANVLTF. The CDR3 nucleotides are TGTGCCACCAGCCTCCGGTTCTCTGGGGCCAACGTCCTGACTTTC. V usage is TRBV15 and J usage is TRBJ2-6; D is uncertain. Looked up from germline, CDR1 is LNHNV and CDR2 is YYDKDF (reference sequence). The CDR3 is 15 amino acids. Trimming removed 5 bases from V and 0 bases from J, with 8 bases in between. Full variable domain (remainder filled in from reference TRBV15 and TRBJ2-6): DAMVIQNPRYQVTQFGKPVTLSCSQTLNHNVMYWYQQKSSQAPKLLFHYYDKDFNNEADTPDNFQSRRPNTSFCFLDIRSPGLGDTAMYLCATSLRFSGANVLTFGAGSRLTVL.